The 28 T cell receptor beta chains reported below all come from one sample, sequenced in a study of cytomegalovirus exposure and HLA in healthy donors. The data were produced by immunoSEQ multiplex PCR, yet TCRdb's version contains in-frame clones alone and is incomplete. The table records some 150,000 clones, 87% of them present only once. The sequencing input was PBMCs. These receptors were collected from a man aged 18 to 35 in good health and CMV-seropositive.

The chain combines TRBV10-3 with TRBJ1-5; 12 nucleotides agree with TRBD1. The CDR3 totals 16 residues. The junction had 6 bases not matched to a gene; V was cut back by 3 bases and J by 6 bases. The germline V gene encodes CDR1 ENHRY and CDR2 SYGVKD. CDR3 region: CAISDPGTGGSQPQHF. The CDR3 bases are TGTGCCATCAGTGACCCCGGGACAGGGGGCTCTCAGCCCCAGCATTTT.

The genes are TRBV19 and TRBJ1-1; D is undetermined. Trimming stripped 5 bases from V and 4 bases from J, with 17 bases between. Germline CDR1 and CDR2: LNHDA and SQIVND (reference sequence). This CDR3 has 15 amino acids. CDR3 region: CASSPLFPGSTEAFF. CDR3 sequence (DNA): TGTGCCAGTAGTCCACTATTTCCGGGTTCCACTGAAGCTTTCTTT.

The chain links TRBV28 to TRBJ1-5; a possible D gene is TRBD1 (5 bases). The CDR3 sequence is 14 residues long. V was shortened by 0 bases and J by 7 bases, with 10 bases between the two germline ends. The germline CDR1 and CDR2 sequences are MDHEN and SYDVKM. CDR3 sequence: CASSLWQRGQPQHF. The CDR3 DNA sequence: TGTGCCAGCAGTTTATGGCAGCGGGGGCAGCCCCAGCATTTT.

The chain is built from TRBV27 and TRBJ2-1; 7 positions match TRBD2. Per the germline V gene, CDR1 is MNHEY and CDR2 is SMNVEV (reference sequence). The V segment lost 6 bases and the J segment 0 bases; nucleotides outside the gene matches: 2. This CDR3 is 14 amino acids long. This CDR3 is CASRGGGSYNEQFF. The CDR3 region has the DNA TGTGCCAGCAGGGGCGGGGGCTCCTACAATGAGCAGTTCTTC.

The rearrangement joins TRBV11-2 to TRBJ2-2; 9 bases are shared with TRBD2. The V segment lost 5 bases and the J segment 2 bases; nucleotides outside the gene matches: 6. The length of the CDR3 is 16 residues. The germline V gene has CDR1 SGHAT and CDR2 FQNNGV. DNA for the CDR3: TGTGCCAGCAGCGTAACGGGACTAGCTAACACCGGGGAGCTGTTTTTT. Residues: CASSVTGLANTGELFF.

The rearrangement uses TRBV6-6 and TRBJ2-7; 7 positions match TRBD1. Per germline, CDR1 MNHNY and CDR2 SVGAGI (reference sequence). The CDR3 sequence is 14 residues long. Trimming took 6 bases from V and 3 from J; bases not matched to a gene: 8. CDR3: CASSYTGTVYEQYF. CDR3 nucleotides: TGTGCCAGCAGCTACACCGGGACAGTCTACGAGCAGTACTTC.

This chain joins TRBV7-6 and TRBJ1-5, with no clear D. V was shortened by 5 bases and J by 6 bases, with 11 bases between the two germline ends. The CDR3 spans 13 residues. Germline values: CDR1 SGHVS, CDR2 FNYEAQ. CDR3 region: CASSPELGQPQHF. CDR3 in DNA: TGTGCCAGCAGCCCCGAACTCGGTCAGCCCCAGCATTTT.

The chain joins TRBV2 to TRBJ2-7, with 7 positions matching TRBD1. Germline loops: CDR1 SNHLY, CDR2 FYNNEI. CDR3 length: 14 residues. V lost 6 bases and J lost 3; bases outside the gene matches: 8. The CDR3 spells CASSRGQDNYEQYF. CDR3 nucleotide sequence: TGTGCCAGCAGCCGTGGACAGGACAACTACGAGCAGTACTTC.

The count of this clone is one. The rearrangement uses TRBV4-1 and TRBJ2-7; D is perhaps TRBD1 (6 bases). V lost 0 bases, J lost 4 bases, and 16 bases lay in between. CDR1 and CDR2 from the germline V gene are MGHRA and YSYEKL. CDR3 length: 16 residues. In DNA, the CDR3 is TGCGCCAGCAGCCAAGATCTTACGGACAGTTCGTACGAGCAGTACTTC. Translated: CASSQDLTDSSYEQYF.

The chain uses TRBV27 and TRBJ2-1, with 11 bases matching TRBD1. Germline lookup yields CDR1 MNHEY and CDR2 SMNVEV (reference sequence). V lost 2 bases, J lost 3 bases, and 3 bases stayed unmatched. The CDR3 is made up of 16 amino acids. CDR3 region: CASSLTGQGGYNEQFF. CDR3 DNA: TGTGCCAGCAGTTTAACGGGACAGGGGGGCTACAATGAGCAGTTCTTC.

The chain uses TRBV6-1 and TRBJ2-3, with 9 positions matching TRBD1. Germline loops: CDR1 MNHNS, CDR2 SASEGT. This CDR3 spans 16 amino acids. The ends lost 1 base at V and 2 bases at J; junction bases unmatched: 4. In DNA form, the CDR3 reads TGTGCCAGCAGTGAAGGGGGGACAGGGTCCACAGATACGCAGTATTTT. It translates to CASSEGGTGSTDTQYF.

J is TRBJ2-3 and V is TRBV5-1; D unclear. The length of the CDR3 is 15 residues. V was trimmed by 1 base and J by 0 bases, leaving 9 bases between them. CDR1 SGHRS and CDR2 YFSETQ come from the germline V gene. The CDR3 DNA follows: TGCGCCAGCAGCTTGAGTAGCAGAAGCACAGATACGCAGTATTTT. Its translation: CASSLSSRSTDTQYF. The variable domain in full, completed from reference TRBV5-1 and TRBJ2-3, reads KAGVTQTPRYLIKTRGQQVTLSCSPISGHRSVSWYQQTPGQGLQFLFEYFSETQRNKGNFPGRFSGRQFSNSRSEMNVSTLELGDSALYLCASSLSSRSTDTQYFGPGTRLTVL.

The V and J genes are TRBV5-1 and TRBJ2-1; D perhaps matches TRBD1 (5 bases). V lost 4 bases to trimming and J lost 6 bases, with 14 bases between them. This CDR3 is 14 amino acids long. The V gene's germline CDR1 is SGHRS and CDR2 YFSETQ. In nucleotides, the CDR3 is TGCGCCAGCAGCCAGGACACTCCGTTCAATGAGCAGTTCTTC. The encoded protein is CASSQDTPFNEQFF.

V usage is TRBV27 and J usage is TRBJ2-6; 7 nucleotides align to TRBD2. The germline V gene has CDR1 MNHEY and CDR2 SMNVEV (reference sequence). V lost 4 bases to trimming and J lost 1 base; unmatched junction nucleotides: 10. This CDR3 is built from 18 residues. In DNA, the CDR3 is TGTGCCAGCAGTTCCCTAGGGAGGGGCGAATCTGGGGCCAACGTCCTGACTTTC. Translation: CASSSLGRGESGANVLTF.

The chain joins TRBV10-1 to TRBJ2-2, with D perhaps TRBD2 (5 bases). The CDR3 runs 13 residues. Germline values: CDR1 WNHNN, CDR2 SYGVQD (reference sequence). V was clipped by 9 bases and J by 7 bases, with 15 bases between them. As DNA, the CDR3 is TGCGCCAGTTCACCGAGGGATGTCGGGGAGCTGTTTTTT. This gives the protein CASSPRDVGELFF.

This clone was seen once. This chain links TRBV28 with TRBJ2-7, with TRBD1 matching over 9 bases. J lost 2 bases, V lost 6 bases, and 5 bases had no gene match. The CDR3 sequence is 14 residues long. Looked up from germline, CDR1 is MDHEN and CDR2 is SYDVKM. The CDR3 region has the DNA TGTGCCAGCAGCCCACAGGGGGCCACCTACGAGCAGTACTTC. It specifies CASSPQGATYEQYF. Full variable domain (rest looked up from reference TRBV28 and TRBJ2-7): DVKVTQSSRYLVKRTGEKVFLECVQDMDHENMFWYRQDPGLGLRLIYFSYDVKMKEKGDIPEGYSVSREKKERFSLILESASTNQTSMYLCASSPQGATYEQYFGPGTRLTVT.

V is TRBV5-1 and J is TRBJ1-1; 8 bases map to TRBD1. The V gene's germline CDR1 is SGHRS and CDR2 YFSETQ. Trimming at V came to 4 bases and at J to 6 bases, leaving 5 bases not matched to a gene. This CDR3 contains 13 residues. The CDR3 DNA is TGCGCCAGCAGCCAGACAGGGGAGGCTGAAGCTTTCTTT. Its translation is CASSQTGEAEAFF.

Comment on this clone: Additional DNA sequences in this sample encode the identical CDR3. This chain uses TRBV6-5 with TRBJ1-3; D is perhaps TRBD1 (6 bases). V lost 0 bases and J lost 4, with 10 bases in between. The CDR3 has 15 amino acids. Germline V gene data show CDR1 as MNHEY and CDR2 as SVGAGI. DNA of the CDR3: TGTGCCAGCAGTTACTCAACAGGGTCAGGAAACACCATATATTTT. As protein: CASSYSTGSGNTIYF.

V usage is TRBV5-5 and J usage is TRBJ2-1, with TRBD2 identical over 13 bases. V shed 4 bases and J 4 bases; nucleotides not matched to a gene: 5. Looked up from germline, CDR1 is SGHKS and CDR2 is YYEKEE (reference sequence). The CDR3 consists of 16 residues. This CDR3 is CASSIQGLAGYNEQFF. The CDR3 DNA reads as TGTGCCAGCAGCATACAGGGACTAGCGGGGTACAATGAGCAGTTCTTC.

There are a few counts of this clone. The J gene is TRBJ1-1, the V gene TRBV4-1; no firm D call. This CDR3 spans 14 amino acids. Germline loops: CDR1 MGHRA, CDR2 YSYEKL. V lost 4 bases and J lost 5, with 14 bases in between. CDR3 sequence: CASSRRGERTEAFF. In DNA form, the CDR3 reads TGCGCCAGCAGCCGCCGGGGAGAGCGGACTGAAGCTTTCTTT.

The rearrangement joins TRBV2 to TRBJ2-2; no firm D call. CDR1 and CDR2 (germline): SNHLY, FYNNEI. The V and J ends lost 3 bases and 1 base respectively, with 9 bases between them. This CDR3 is 15 amino acids long. CDR3 sequence (DNA): TGTGCCAGCAGTGATTGGCAGGAGAACACCGGGGAGCTGTTTTTT. Its protein is CASSDWQENTGELFF.

The chain couples TRBV10-2 to TRBJ2-7; tentative D call: TRBD2 (6 bases). The ends were cut back, 4 bases at V and 2 bases at J, with 9 bases in the middle. Germline CDR1 reads WSHSY; CDR2 reads SAAADI. The CDR3 is 13 residues long. CDR3 loop: CASSVGLPYEQYF. In nucleotides, the CDR3 is TGCGCCAGCAGTGTTGGACTACCCTACGAGCAGTACTTC.

This clone was recorded a few times. The gene calls are TRBV7-9 and TRBJ2-2, with D possibly TRBD1 on 6 matching bases. Germline-derived CDR1 and CDR2 are SEHNR and FQNEAQ (reference sequence). Trimming cost V 0 bases and J 4 bases, with 6 bases left between them. The CDR3 has 14 residues. The CDR3 DNA is TGTGCCAGCAGCTTAGCAGGGGGCACCGGGGAGCTGTTTTTT. This sequence encodes CASSLAGGTGELFF.

CDR3 sequence reads: CASFMRSNTEAFF. CDR3 in DNA: TGTGCTAGCTTTATGCGGTCGAACACTGAAGCTTTCTTT. The J gene is TRBJ1-1, the V gene TRBV2; D not certain. Germline CDR1 SNHLY, CDR2 FYNNEI. The CDR3 length is 13 residues.

This clone appeared once. V gene TRBV6-1 combines with J gene TRBJ2-3, with TRBD2 matching over 9 bases. The CDR3 loop spans 14 amino acids. Germline V gives CDR1 MNHNS, CDR2 SASEGT. Trimming removed 6 bases from V and 4 bases from J; junction bases left unmatched: 5. The DNA for the CDR3 is TGTGCCAGCAGCATTAGCGGGGGCTCAGATACGCAGTATTTT. Translating it yields CASSISGGSDTQYF.

The CDR3 DNA is TGTGCCTGGGGGTCTAGCGGGAACTACGGGGAGCAGTTCTTC. Amino acids: CAWGSSGNYGEQFF. The genes are TRBV30 and TRBJ2-1; TRBD2 agrees at 9 bases. Per the germline V gene, CDR1 is GTSNPN and CDR2 is SVGIG (reference sequence). This CDR3 comprises 14 residues. With 5 bases clipped from V and 10 bases from J, the junction kept 12 bases outside the gene matches. The complete variable domain, with remaining parts taken from reference TRBV30 and TRBJ2-1, reads SQTIHQWPATLVQPVGSPLSLECTVEGTSNPNLYWYRQAAGRGLQLLFYSVGIGQISSEVPQNLSASRPQDRQFILSSKKLLLSDSGFYLCAWGSSGNYGEQFFGPGTRLTVL.

This clone was seen only once. V gene TRBV9 combines with J gene TRBJ1-4; 8 bases match TRBD1. The V gene's germline CDR1 is SGDLS and CDR2 YYNGEE. The CDR3 runs to 14 residues. Trimming took 3 bases from V and 5 from J; bases not matched to a gene: 3. CDR3 bases: TGTGCCAGCAGCGGAGGGACAGGAAATGAAAAACTGTTTTTT. Translated: CASSGGTGNEKLFF.

The rearrangement links TRBV7-9 to TRBJ1-4; D gene unclear. The CDR3 consists of 15 residues. V shed 1 base and J shed 0 bases, with 6 bases lying between them. Per the germline V gene, CDR1 is SEHNR and CDR2 is FQNEAQ (reference sequence). The CDR3: CASSLDSTTNEKLFF. CDR3 coding DNA: TGTGCCAGCAGCTTAGATAGCACAACTAATGAAAAACTGTTTTTT.